This T cell receptor (beta chain) is drawn from a study of blood T cell repertoires in COVID-19. Study-wide background: In each case, the material was cDNA or gDNA derived from T cells, B-cell-depleted T cells, or PBMCs.

Enrolled during active infection, Seattle patients were then followed longitudinally. In the original processing: By means of reference gene primer amplification, nucleated cell counts were estimated. Generated by immunoSEQ multiplex PCR, the TCRdb table keeps only in-frame clones and is missing some. D and trimming come from the DNA, and the V and J calls and clone size come from that table. The profile shows roughly 290,000 clones, 90% of them singletons. The sample holds one count of this clone. V shed 2 bases and J shed 4 bases, with 12 bases lying between them. CDR3 length: 14 residues. Germline V lookup: CDR1 SEHNR, CDR2 FQNEAQ (reference sequence).

The sequencing input was peripheral blood. This clonotype was obtained from a woman aged 25 to 39 with COVID-19, enrolled during active disease. The gene calls are TRBV7-9 and TRBJ2-7; possible D gene TRBD2, 6 bases. The CDR3 DNA is TGTGCCAGCAGCTTATCTCCGGGAGAATACGAGCAGTACTTC. It specifies CASSLSPGEYEQYF.